Listed here are 16 T cell receptor beta chains from one sample, sequenced in a study of blood T cell repertoires in COVID-19. The table came from immunoSEQ multiplex PCR; TCRdb's copy has only in-frame clones and leaves some out. The sample contains approximately 200,000 clones, 85% of which appear only once. Input material: PBMCs or T cells enriched from blood (not recorded which). The receptors were gathered from a man aged 40-55 years who had recovered from COVID-19.

This sequence joins TRBV27 and TRBJ1-5; D possibly corresponds to TRBD1 (6 bases). The germline V and J ends were trimmed by 4 bases and 6 bases, with 16 bases remaining between them. CDR1 is MNHEY and CDR2 is SMNVEV in the germline V gene (reference sequence). CDR3 size: 15 residues. The CDR3 protein is CASSSSAGEGQPQHF. CDR3 nucleotide sequence: TGTGCCAGCAGTTCTTCTGCAGGGGAAGGTCAGCCCCAGCATTTT.

V usage is TRBV29-1 and J usage is TRBJ1-2; D is ambiguous. Germline values: CDR1 SQVTM, CDR2 ANQGSEA. V dropped 3 bases and J dropped 7 bases, with 9 bases sitting between them. This CDR3 has 11 amino acids. The CDR3 spells CSVDHPGGYTF. The CDR3 DNA reads as TGCAGCGTTGATCATCCCGGTGGCTACACCTTC.

The chain couples TRBV28 to TRBJ2-7; 9 nucleotides align to TRBD1. CDR1 is MDHEN and CDR2 is SYDVKM in the germline V gene. The V gene end was trimmed by 4 bases and the J gene end by 2 bases; junction bases not matched to a gene: 6. The length of the CDR3 is 15 residues. The CDR3 protein is CASSSTGGIPYEQYF. CDR3 DNA: TGTGCCAGCAGTTCGACAGGGGGGATACCCTACGAGCAGTACTTC.

This chain links TRBV25-1 with TRBJ1-4, with D hard to call. This CDR3 is built from 15 residues. Germline assignment: CDR1 MGHDK and CDR2 SYGVNS. V lost 5 bases and J lost 2, with 12 bases in between. CDR3 nucleotides: TGTGCCAGCAGTCATTCGGGTTATACTAATGAAAAACTGTTTTTT. Its protein product is CASSHSGYTNEKLFF.

This clone was picked up one time. V gene TRBV30 combines with J gene TRBJ1-5; perhaps TRBD1 as D (6 bases). The CDR3 runs 15 residues. Trimming pared 2 bases from V and 4 bases from J, leaving 15 bases between. Germline V gene sequence: CDR1 GTSNPN, CDR2 SVGIG (reference sequence). The CDR3 DNA follows: TGTGCCTGGAGTTTAGGGACATCGGATAATCAGCCCCAGCATTTT. As protein: CAWSLGTSDNQPQHF.

Comment on this clone: Other nucleotide sequences in the sample specify the same CDR3. The chain is built from TRBV19 and TRBJ1-1; the D gene is possibly TRBD1 (6 bases). Germline loops: CDR1 LNHDA, CDR2 SQIVND (reference sequence). With 6 bases removed from V and 4 bases from J, the gap between germline ends came to 12 bases. This CDR3 is 13 amino acids long. The CDR3 here is CASSPRGSTEAFF. CDR3 DNA sequence: TGTGCCAGTAGCCCCAGGGGTAGCACTGAAGCTTTCTTT.

CDR3 sequence (DNA): TGTGCCAGCAGCCAAGGACTAGCGGGAGCCCTAAAGACAGATACGCAGTATTTT. This codes for CASSQGLAGALKTDTQYF. V gene TRBV7-6 combines with J gene TRBJ2-3; 13 bases map to TRBD2. The CDR3 spans 18 residues. Losses at the gene ends were 5 bases for V and 3 bases for J; bases not matched to a gene: 11. Germline CDR1 and CDR2: SGHVS and FNYEAQ.

This rearrangement joins TRBV5-1 to TRBJ2-7; 9 bases match TRBD1. Trimming cost V 2 bases and J 5 bases; bases outside gene matches: 8. The CDR3 extends over 15 amino acids. Germline V gene data show CDR1 as SGHRS and CDR2 as YFSETQ. The CDR3 coding sequence is TGCGCCAGCAGCTTACACTGGGACAGGGAGGACGAGCAGTACTTC. Translating it yields CASSLHWDREDEQYF.

This chain joins TRBV19 and TRBJ2-4; 9 positions agree with TRBD2. V shed 4 bases and J 0 bases; nucleotides not matched to a gene: 7. The length of the CDR3 is 17 residues. From germline, CDR1 is LNHDA and CDR2 SQIVND (reference sequence). CDR3 DNA: TGTGCCAGTAGTAGGGCGGGAGGGCCTGGAGCCAAAAACATTCAGTACTTC. This sequence encodes CASSRAGGPGAKNIQYF.

V gene TRBV7-9 combines with J gene TRBJ1-5; D uncertain. In germline, CDR1 is SEHNR, CDR2 FQNEAQ (reference sequence). The CDR3 is 12 residues long. V lost 5 bases, J lost 7 bases, and 9 bases lay in between. The CDR3 nucleotides are TGTGCCAGCAGCACCCCGGGACAGCCCCAGCATTTT. Protein sequence: CASSTPGQPQHF.

The chain combines TRBV5-1 with TRBJ2-1; possibly TRBD1 for D (5 bases). This CDR3 comprises 15 residues. Germline V gene data show CDR1 as SGHRS and CDR2 as YFSETQ. Trimming shortened V by 1 base and J by 5 bases, and 13 bases separated the two germline ends. The DNA for the CDR3 is TGCGCCAGCAGCTTGACAGGCAGTTTAAACAATGAGCAGTTCTTC. It codes for CASSLTGSLNNEQFF. The variable domain in full, completed from reference TRBV5-1 and TRBJ2-1, reads KAGVTQTPRYLIKTRGQQVTLSCSPISGHRSVSWYQQTPGQGLQFLFEYFSETQRNKGNFPGRFSGRQFSNSRSEMNVSTLELGDSALYLCASSLTGSLNNEQFFGPGTRLTVL.

V and J are TRBV10-2 and TRBJ1-5; D gene uncertain. Per the germline V gene, CDR1 is WSHSY and CDR2 is SAAADI. This CDR3 has 14 residues. Trimming shortened V by 0 bases and J by 7 bases, and 10 bases separated the two germline ends. The DNA of the CDR3 is TGCGCCAGCAGTGAGTCGGGTTCGAGGCAGCCCCAGCATTTT. Its translation: CASSESGSRQPQHF.

The CDR3 protein is CASSGNTQGHYEQYF. The CDR3 DNA reads as TGTGCCAGCAGCGGGAATACGCAGGGGCACTACGAGCAGTACTTC. The chain uses TRBV5-6 and TRBJ2-7, with D possibly TRBD1 on 6 matching bases. The V end lost 4 bases, the J end lost 3 bases, and 17 bases lay between the germline ends. The CDR3 length is 15 residues. Per the germline V gene, CDR1 is SGHDT and CDR2 is YYEEEE.

The sample holds one count of this clone. This sequence joins TRBV5-1 and TRBJ1-2; 11 nucleotides match TRBD1. The CDR3 sequence is 14 residues long. Trimming at V came to 6 bases and at J to 4 bases, leaving 5 bases not matched to a gene. Germline V CDR1 and CDR2: SGHRS, YFSETQ. For the CDR3, the DNA is TGCGCCAGCACCGGAGGACAGGGGGCCTATGGCTACACCTTC. This translates into CASTGGQGAYGYTF.

The chain joins TRBV7-2 to TRBJ1-1; 7 bases agree with TRBD1. Per germline, CDR1 SGHTA and CDR2 FQGNSA. The CDR3 consists of 13 residues. Trimming at V came to 3 bases and at J to 4 bases, leaving 2 bases not matched to a gene. In DNA form, the CDR3 reads TGTGCCAGCAGCTTGCAGGGGGGCACTGAAGCTTTCTTT. The encoded protein is CASSLQGGTEAFF.

For the CDR3, the DNA is TGTGCCAGCAGCTGGGACAGGTTTGGAACCGGGGAGCTGTTTTTT. It codes for CASSWDRFGTGELFF. The genes are TRBV7-2 and TRBJ2-2, with TRBD1 identical over 8 bases. Germline trimming cut 4 bases from V and 5 bases from J; bases unmatched to any gene: 6. The germline CDR1 and CDR2 sequences are SGHTA and FQGNSA. The CDR3 sequence is 15 residues long.